This T cell receptor (beta chain) was sequenced in a study of beta chain features in type 1 diabetes. The sample holds a few counts of this clone. TCRB transcripts that were expressed got sequenced, as all of the isolated RNA had been reverse transcribed. Produced via immunoSEQ multiplex PCR; TCRdb's table is partial and in-frame only. The sample includes hundreds of thousands of clones, roughly 13% seen only once; the top ten take around 0.02%. The sequencing input was naive CD4+ T cells from blood. The receptor was isolated from a man aged 18-30 years in good health.

The CDR3 loop is CASSIKGFGTGGVRDEKLFF. The CDR3 bases are TGTGCCAGCAGCATCAAAGGCTTCGGGACAGGGGGCGTCCGCGATGAAAAACTGTTTTTT. This chain links TRBV21-1 with TRBJ1-4; the table names TRBD1, a call not compared with the DNA. TRBV21-1 is labeled a pseudogene. The CDR3 totals 20 residues.